The sequence of this T cell receptor (beta chain) was determined in a study of T cell responses to AZD1222 COVID-19 vaccine. Study-level information: Analyses pooled second doses at about 4 or about 12 weeks. Study-level points and caveats: The peak T cell response came first, and repertoires were sampled only after it. Only a handful of people who got AZD1222 tested seropositive at baseline.

This clone was seen a few times. The target antigen is unknown. The CDR3 consists of 15 residues. Germline CDR1 is SGHVS and CDR2 is FNYEAQ. V lost 5 bases and J lost 4, with 14 bases in between. Data came from immunoSEQ multiplex PCR; TCRdb stores just in-frame clones and leaves some out. Found here are fewer than 120,000 clones, roughly four fifths of them singletons; the top ten hold roughly 4.5%. The material was peripheral blood, obtained on day 0 of AZD1222 vaccination. V usage is TRBV7-6 and J usage is TRBJ2-2; possibly TRBD2 for D (6 bases). The sequence was collected from an adult in good health. The CDR3, as DNA: TGTGCCAGCAGCCCCCACGGAGGGTTCACCGGGGAGCTGTTTTTT. Translating it yields CASSPHGGFTGELFF.